This TCR beta chain was captured in a study of T cell responses to AZD1222 COVID-19 vaccine. TCRdb keeps only in-frame clones here, not all; method: immunoSEQ multiplex PCR. The sample includes 110,000 to 150,000 clones, around 92% of them seen just once. V trimming: 5 bases; J trimming: 2 bases; junction bases outside the gene matches: 8. Germline lookup yields CDR1 SGDLS and CDR2 YYNGEE. The CDR3 is made up of 15 amino acids. The receptor comes from an adult in good health. The chain employs TRBV9 and TRBJ2-3, with 7 bases fitting TRBD2. The source was peripheral blood, collected on day 0 of AZD1222 vaccination. The CDR3 DNA reads as TGTGCCAGCAGTGGGACTATTAGTTACACAGATACGCAGTATTTT. Translation: CASSGTISYTDTQYF.